This TCR beta chain was obtained from a study of T cell responses to AZD1222 COVID-19 vaccine. The ends were cut back, 3 bases at V and 0 bases at J, with 5 bases in the middle. Germline CDR1 reads MGHRA; CDR2 reads YSYEKL. The CDR3 runs 13 residues. Assay: immunoSEQ multiplex PCR; the TCRdb copy retains only in-frame clones and omits some. This table holds about 100,000 clones, around 87% found once. This TCR came from an adult in good health. The source material was peripheral blood, sampled on day 0 of MenACWY control vaccination. This sequence joins TRBV4-1 and TRBJ1-2; no firm D call. This CDR3 is CASSHKANYGYTF. In DNA form, the CDR3 reads TGCGCCAGCAGCCACAAGGCTAACTATGGCTACACCTTC.